The rows below give T cell receptor beta chains drawn from one sample of a study of shared clonotypes between healthy human individuals. Here immunoSEQ multiplex PCR was the method, and the copy in TCRdb shows in-frame clones only, minus some. Of some 2,000,000 clones in the sample, about 95% were seen once. The specimen was naive CD8+ T cells sorted from blood. Receptor source: a man aged 18-30 years in good health. Both conserved end residues are part of each CDR3. The D gene is left open where the match is weak. Clone size is stated in some rows and not others, as once, few, many or a class when expanded.

clone size,V gene,D gene,J gene,CDR3 DNA,CDR3 protein
NA,TRBV5-6,NA,TRBJ2-2,TGTGCCAGCAGTTCCACCCTGGGGGGGGAGCTGTTTTTT,CASSSTLGGELFF
NA,TRBV4-3,NA,TRBJ2-7,TGCGCCAGCAGCCAAGACCCCTTCCAGGGCGGGACCCACGAGCAGTACTTC,CASSQDPFQGGTHEQYF
NA,TRBV28,TRBD1,TRBJ1-1,TGTGCCAGCAGGTCTACAGGGGGCGCTTCTGAAGCTTTCTTT,CASRSTGGASEAFF
NA,TRBV4-1,NA,TRBJ2-3,TGCGCCAGCAGCCAAGATGAGGGGGGCGAGGCAGATACGCAGTATTTT,CASSQDEGGEADTQYF
NA,TRBV19,NA,TRBJ2-1,TGTGCCAGTATAGGGCGGGACCTCTCCTACAATGAGCAGTTCTTC,CASIGRDLSYNEQFF
NA,TRBV6-5,NA,TRBJ1-2,TGTGCCAGCAGTTACTCGAACAGTGACTATGGCTACACCTTC,CASSYSNSDYGYTF
NA,TRBV6-5,TRBD2,TRBJ2-1,TGTGCCAGCAGTTTTTCTAGCGGGGGGCCCTACAATGAGCAGTTCTTC,CASSFSSGGPYNEQFF
NA,TRBV2,NA,TRBJ2-5,TGTGCCAGCATCCCGAGGGAGGGGGAGGAGACCCAGTACTTC,CASIPREGEETQYF
once,TRBV2,NA,TRBJ2-7,TGTGCCAGCCAAGGGGGTTACGAGCAGTACTTC,CASQGGYEQYF
NA,TRBV28,TRBD1,TRBJ1-1,TGTGCCAGCAGCCTACCCCCGGGACAGGGTTTAAGCACTGAAGCTTTCTTT,CASSLPPGQGLSTEAFF
once,TRBV28,NA,TRBJ2-7,TGTGCCAGCAAAACAGAGACGTCCTACGAGCAGTACTTC,CASKTETSYEQYF
NA,TRBV30,TRBD2,TRBJ2-1,TGTGCCTCTCAAGGGTCGGGACTAGCGGGATGGGGGCAGTTCTTC,CASQGSGLAGWGQFF
NA,TRBV25-1,TRBD1,TRBJ2-5,TGTGCCAGCAGTGTTGGACAGGGGATAGAGACCCAGTACTTC,CASSVGQGIETQYF
few,TRBV5-4,NA,TRBJ1-2,TGTGCCAGCAGCACGTTATCAGGTGTCTATGGCTACACCTTC,CASSTLSGVYGYTF
NA,TRBV11-2,NA,TRBJ1-6,TGTGCCAGCAGCTTAGACGGTCTTTTCGATAATTCACCCCTCCACTTT,CASSLDGLFDNSPLHF
NA,TRBV12-5,TRBD2,TRBJ2-3,TGTGCTAGTGGTTTGGGACTAGCGGGAGGGCCGGTCACAGATACGCAGTATTTT,CASGLGLAGGPVTDTQYF
NA,TRBV9,NA,TRBJ2-4,TGTGCCAGCAGCGGATGGGGTCAAAACATTCAGTACTTC,CASSGWGQNIQYF
NA,TRBV2,TRBD2,TRBJ2-7,TGTGCCAGCAGTGAAGGGGGGACTAGCTCCTACGAGCAGTACTTC,CASSEGGTSSYEQYF
NA,TRBV27,NA,TRBJ2-4,TGTGCCAGCAGTTGGGTCTCATCGGACATTCAGTACTTC,CASSWVSSDIQYF
once,TRBV7-9,NA,TRBJ2-1,TGTGCCAGCAGCTTATCCCCCCCTGAGCAGTTCTTC,CASSLSPPEQFF
NA,TRBV25-1,TRBD1,TRBJ2-4,TGTGCCAGCAGTGATCCGGGACAGGGGCTTTTAGCCAAAAACATTCAGTACTTC,CASSDPGQGLLAKNIQYF
NA,TRBV4-1,NA,TRBJ2-7,TGCGCCAGCAGCCAAGGGACGAGCCTTAGGTACGAGCAGTACTTC,CASSQGTSLRYEQYF
NA,TRBV5-4,NA,TRBJ2-3,TGTGCCAGCAGCTTTACGCCGACAGATACGCAGTATTTT,CASSFTPTDTQYF
NA,TRBV19,TRBD1,TRBJ2-7,TGTGCCAGTAGTATGTTCGACAGGGGTAACGAGCAGTACTTC,CASSMFDRGNEQYF
NA,TRBV4-1,TRBD2,TRBJ2-7,TGCGCCAGTTCCTTGACTAGCGGGGCTACCTACGAGCAGTACTTC,CASSLTSGATYEQYF
NA,TRBV6-6,TRBD2,TRBJ2-7,TGTGCCAGCACCCCCGGGCTAGCGGGAGCTGGGGAGCAGTACTTC,CASTPGLAGAGEQYF
NA,TRBV11-2,NA,TRBJ2-5,TGTGCCAGCAGGGGCACGCAAGAGACCCAGTACTTC,CASRGTQETQYF
NA,TRBV4-1,NA,TRBJ2-5,TGCGCCAGCAGCCACGTTTCAACTCCCCAAGAGACCCAGTACTTC,CASSHVSTPQETQYF
NA,TRBV7-7,NA,TRBJ2-3,TGTGCTAGCAGCCCGCTTGCCGTCTCAGGCACAGATACGCAGTATTTT,CASSPLAVSGTDTQYF
NA,TRBV27,TRBD1,TRBJ2-7,TGTGCCAGCAGTTTATCTGCCGGGACAGGGATCAACGAGCAGTACTTC,CASSLSAGTGINEQYF
NA,TRBV7-9,NA,TRBJ2-2,TGTGCCAGCAGCTTTGCGCAGGGGAGAACCGGGGAGCTGTTTTTT,CASSFAQGRTGELFF
NA,TRBV11-3,TRBD1,TRBJ2-1,TGTGCCAGCAGCTTAGTAGGGGGCACGGGTGAGCAGTTCTTC,CASSLVGGTGEQFF
NA,TRBV7-9,TRBD1,TRBJ2-7,TGTGCCAGCAGCCACATTACAGGGGCCGAGCAGTACTTC,CASSHITGAEQYF
NA,TRBV11-2,NA,TRBJ2-7,TGTGCCAGCAGCCCCTTCGTCCTTGACTCCTACGAGCAGTACTTC,CASSPFVLDSYEQYF
NA,TRBV27,NA,TRBJ1-1,TGTGCCAGCAGTGTACTCAGGGGACACACTGAAGCTTTCTTT,CASSVLRGHTEAFF
NA,TRBV7-6,TRBD1,TRBJ2-5,TGTGCCAGCAGACCGGGACAGGGGATCCAAGAGACCCAGTACTTC,CASRPGQGIQETQYF
once,TRBV30,NA,TRBJ2-7,TGTGCCTGGACCGCAAAGGGGCTGGGATTAACCGACTACGAGCAGTACTTC,CAWTAKGLGLTDYEQYF
NA,TRBV10-3,TRBD1,TRBJ1-2,TGTGCCACTCCGAAGACAGGGTTGAACTATGGCTACACCTTC,CATPKTGLNYGYTF
NA,TRBV27,NA,TRBJ1-2,TGTGCCAGCAGTTTAAAAGACACTAGCTATGGCTACACCTTC,CASSLKDTSYGYTF
NA,TRBV6-1,NA,TRBJ1-1,TGTGCCAGCAGTGACAGATTCCCCACTGAAGCTTTCTTT,CASSDRFPTEAFF
once,TRBV15,NA,TRBJ2-7,TGTGCCACCAGCGCCTACAGGACCTACGAGCAGTACTTC,CATSAYRTYEQYF
NA,TRBV10-2,NA,TRBJ1-1,TGCGCCAGCAGTGAGGGGGGATATTACACTGAAGCTTTCTTT,CASSEGGYYTEAFF
NA,TRBV19,NA,TRBJ2-5,TGTGCCAGTAGTATAGCATTAAGAGCCCAAGAGACCCAGTACTTC,CASSIALRAQETQYF
NA,TRBV5-4,TRBD1,TRBJ2-3,TGTGCCAGCAGCTTGGGGACAGGGGTGGATACGCAGTATTTT,CASSLGTGVDTQYF
NA,TRBV28,TRBD1,TRBJ2-6,TGTGCCAGCAGTACCAGACAGGGTACTGGGGCCAACGTCCTGACTTTC,CASSTRQGTGANVLTF
NA,TRBV6-5,TRBD2,TRBJ2-7,TGTGCCAGCAGTTACGGCCTAGCGGGGTACGAGCAGTACTTC,CASSYGLAGYEQYF
NA,TRBV4-3,NA,TRBJ2-3,TGCGCCAGCAGCCAAGATCGGTTCAGCACAGATACGCAGTATTTT,CASSQDRFSTDTQYF
NA,TRBV7-9,NA,TRBJ2-1,TGTGCCAGCAGCTTTCTTGCGGGAGGGACAGGGGACAATGAGCAGTTCTTC,CASSFLAGGTGDNEQFF
NA,TRBV10-3,NA,TRBJ2-3,TGTGCCATCAGTGAGTCGGCGGGTCGAGGTGATACGCAGTATTTT,CAISESAGRGDTQYF
NA,TRBV4-1,TRBD1,TRBJ2-7,TGCGCCAGCAGCCAAGATCTGACAGGGGGTTACGAGCAGTACTTC,CASSQDLTGGYEQYF
NA,TRBV5-6,NA,TRBJ2-7,TGTGCCAGCAGCTTTACGGGGACCGCCTACGAGCAGTACTTC,CASSFTGTAYEQYF